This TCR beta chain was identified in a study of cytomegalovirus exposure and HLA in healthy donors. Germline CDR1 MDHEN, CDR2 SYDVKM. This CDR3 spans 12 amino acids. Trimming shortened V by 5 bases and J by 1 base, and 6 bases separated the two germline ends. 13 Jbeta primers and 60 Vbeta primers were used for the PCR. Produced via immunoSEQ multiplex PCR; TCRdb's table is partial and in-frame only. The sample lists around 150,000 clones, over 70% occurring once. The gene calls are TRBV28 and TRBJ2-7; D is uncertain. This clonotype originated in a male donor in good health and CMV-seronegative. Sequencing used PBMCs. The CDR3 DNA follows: TGTGCCAGCAGTCTTCAGTCCTACGAGCAGTACTTC. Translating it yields CASSLQSYEQYF.